The clone carrying this T cell receptor (beta chain) came up once. This sample was included in a study of blood T cell repertoires in COVID-19. This CDR3 has 16 amino acids. This table comes from immunoSEQ multiplex PCR, and its TCRdb copy is limited to in-frame clones, with some not included. This table holds about 390,000 clones, about 89% found once. J is TRBJ2-3 and V is TRBV21-1; TRBD2, the table's D call, was not compared with the DNA. TRBV21-1 is classified as a pseudogene. The specimen sequenced was peripheral blood. This TCR came from a woman in her fifties or sixties with COVID-19, enrolled during active disease. CDR3 sequence (DNA): TGTGCCAGCAGCACCCGACTAGCGACTAGCACAGATACGCAGTATTTT. Encoded protein: CASSTRLATSTDTQYF.